The rows below give T cell receptor beta chains drawn from one sample of a study of human T cells and chemical hapten exposure. One entry per CDR3 protein results from TCRdb running MiXCR on the RACE reads. Found here are more than 250,000 distinct CDR3 sequences, roughly 7.7% of them singletons; the top ten hold less than 1.5%. Sequences were derived from whole blood, sampled in connection with sensitization to the hapten diphenylcyclopropenone (DPC). All receptors come from a man aged 18 to 30 with alopecia areata. Some clones in this sample may be carry-over from other donors' samples. Each CDR3 is given with its conserved first and last residue. Fields, in order: D gene, V gene, CDR3 protein. The D gene is left open where the match is weak.

D: -
V: TRBV7-2
CDR3: CASSPRRVADTQYF

D: TRBD1
V: TRBV20-1
CDR3: CSARPPGQGASGELFF

D: -
V: TRBV6-5
CDR3: CASSPPTGAHPSYEQYF

D: TRBD1
V: TRBV20-1
CDR3: CSARVGTGAGGTEAFF

D: -
V: TRBV20-1
CDR3: CSASPNARVAGNSPLHF

D: TRBD1
V: TRBV9
CDR3: CASSTNTGGNEQFF

D: TRBD1
V: TRBV7-3
CDR3: CASSRDRVATEAFF

D: -
V: TRBV7-7
CDR3: CASSLKVGGSSYNEQFF

D: TRBD2
V: TRBV25-1
CDR3: CASSDAGTSFRLF

D: TRBD2
V: TRBV28
CDR3: CAFSSGLGRNEQFF

D: -
V: TRBV29-1
CDR3: CSVEGLGNFGNTIYF

D: -
V: TRBV11-2
CDR3: CASSFSSTDTQYF

D: -
V: TRBV4-3
CDR3: CASSYDHKIYSGNTIYF